This T cell receptor (beta chain) was captured in a study of regulatory T cells in long-lasting Graves disease. The CDR3 totals 15 residues. V was clipped by 6 bases and J by 5 bases; unmatched bases: 5. CDR1 MNHEY and CDR2 SVGEGT come from the germline V gene. This clonotype was recorded at least ten times. Time point described: newly diagnosed GD, antithyroid drugs for less than 3 months. TCR sequences were obtained from RNA taken from PBMCs. Arm-PCR of CDR3 regions and iRepertoire HTBI primers were used to build TCR beta libraries. TCRdb itself ran the multiplex PCR reads through MiXCR, one entry per CDR3 protein. This sample carries about 540,000 distinct CDR3 sequences, around an eighth of them seen once, and the ten largest clones take over 7.5%. In addition, the sample was reused for a study of T cells in Graves' hyperthyroidism and ophthalmopathy.

The chain links TRBV6-2 or TRBV6-3 to TRBJ2-1; the match to TRBD2 covers 12 bases. The specimen was peripheral blood mononuclear cells (PBMCs), collected at new diagnosis, from a patient treated with antithyroid drugs. The receptor's source is a man aged 30-40 years with Graves disease. CDR3 region: CASSSGLAGNNEQFF. In DNA form, the CDR3 reads TGTGCCAGCAGCTCCGGACTAGCGGGAAACAATGAGCAGTTCTTC.